The TCR beta chain under discussion was sequenced for a study of blood T cell repertoires in COVID-19. This CDR3 contains 16 residues. J was trimmed by 5 bases and V by 0 bases; bases with no gene match: 3. Germline V lookup: CDR1 SGHNT, CDR2 YYREEE (reference sequence). Profiled with immunoSEQ multiplex PCR; TCRdb holds only in-frame clones, not every one. The repertoire includes tens of thousands of clones, 91% of them detected once, and 1.9% sits in the top ten. The sequence was obtained from a woman in her fifties or sixties in a cohort sampled during active COVID-19. Material for sequencing was peripheral blood. The V gene is TRBV5-4, the J gene TRBJ2-5, with TRBD2 identical over 14 bases. The CDR3 DNA follows: TGTGCCAGCAGCTTGGCGACTAGCGGGAGGGGGGAGACCCAGTACTTC. Translating gives CASSLATSGRGETQYF.